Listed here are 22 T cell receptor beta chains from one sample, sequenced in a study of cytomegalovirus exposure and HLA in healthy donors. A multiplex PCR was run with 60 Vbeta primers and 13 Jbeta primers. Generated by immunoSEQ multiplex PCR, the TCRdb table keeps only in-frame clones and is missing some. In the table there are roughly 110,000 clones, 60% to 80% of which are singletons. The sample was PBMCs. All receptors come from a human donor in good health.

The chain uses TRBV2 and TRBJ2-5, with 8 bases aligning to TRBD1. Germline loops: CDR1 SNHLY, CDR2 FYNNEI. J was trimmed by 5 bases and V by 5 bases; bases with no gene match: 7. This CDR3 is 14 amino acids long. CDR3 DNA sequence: TGTGCCAGCAGTAAACAGGGGGTAGGGGAGACCCAGTACTTC. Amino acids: CASSKQGVGETQYF. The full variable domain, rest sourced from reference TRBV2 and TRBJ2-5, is EPEVTQTPSHQVTQMGQEVILRCVPISNHLYFYWYRQILGQKVEFLVSFYNNEISEKSEIFDDQFSVERPDGSNFTLKIRSTKLEDSAMYFCASSKQGVGETQYFGPGTRLLVL.

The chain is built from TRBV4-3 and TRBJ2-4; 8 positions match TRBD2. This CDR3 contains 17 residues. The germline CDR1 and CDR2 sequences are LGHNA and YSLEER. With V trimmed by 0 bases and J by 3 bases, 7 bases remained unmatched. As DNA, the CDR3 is TGCGCCAGCAGCCAAGACTTGGCGGGGGGATTCAAAAACATTCAGTACTTC. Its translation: CASSQDLAGGFKNIQYF.

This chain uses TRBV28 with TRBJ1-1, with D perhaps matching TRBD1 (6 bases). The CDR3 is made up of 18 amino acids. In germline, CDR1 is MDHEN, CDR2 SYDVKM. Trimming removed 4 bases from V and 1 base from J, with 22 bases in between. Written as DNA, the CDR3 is TGTGCCAGCAGTTCATCCGGAACAGGGCGGTGGGCGAACACTGAAGCTTTCTTT. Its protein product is CASSSSGTGRWANTEAFF.

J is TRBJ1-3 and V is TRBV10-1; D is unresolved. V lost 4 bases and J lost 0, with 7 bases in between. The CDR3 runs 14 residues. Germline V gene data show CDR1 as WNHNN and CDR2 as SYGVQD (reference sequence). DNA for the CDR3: TGCGCCAGCAGTGCTTTATTCTCTGGAAACACCATATATTTT. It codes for CASSALFSGNTIYF.

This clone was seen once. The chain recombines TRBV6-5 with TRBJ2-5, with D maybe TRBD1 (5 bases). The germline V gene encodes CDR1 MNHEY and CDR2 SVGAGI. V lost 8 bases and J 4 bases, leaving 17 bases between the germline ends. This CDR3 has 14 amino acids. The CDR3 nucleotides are TGTGCCAGCTCTGGAGTCAGGGTAGCAGAGACCCAGTACTTC. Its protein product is CASSGVRVAETQYF.

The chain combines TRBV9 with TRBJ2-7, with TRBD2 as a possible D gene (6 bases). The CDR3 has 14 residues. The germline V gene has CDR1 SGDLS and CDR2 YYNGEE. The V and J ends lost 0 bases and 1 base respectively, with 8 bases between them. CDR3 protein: CASSVDGGSYEQYF. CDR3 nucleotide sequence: TGTGCCAGCAGCGTAGATGGGGGGTCCTACGAGCAGTACTTC.

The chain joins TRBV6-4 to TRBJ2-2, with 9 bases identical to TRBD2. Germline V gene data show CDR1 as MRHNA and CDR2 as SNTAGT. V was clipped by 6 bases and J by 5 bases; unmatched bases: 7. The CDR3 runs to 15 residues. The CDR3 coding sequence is TGTGCCAGCAGGCCAGCGGGGGGTCTTACCGGGGAGCTGTTTTTT. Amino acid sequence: CASRPAGGLTGELFF.

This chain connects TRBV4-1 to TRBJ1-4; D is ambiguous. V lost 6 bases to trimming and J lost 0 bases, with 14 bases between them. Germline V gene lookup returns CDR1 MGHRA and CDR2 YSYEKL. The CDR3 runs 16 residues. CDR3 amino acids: CASRESQAATNEKLFF. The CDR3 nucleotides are TGCGCCAGCAGAGAATCCCAGGCTGCAACTAATGAAAAACTGTTTTTT.

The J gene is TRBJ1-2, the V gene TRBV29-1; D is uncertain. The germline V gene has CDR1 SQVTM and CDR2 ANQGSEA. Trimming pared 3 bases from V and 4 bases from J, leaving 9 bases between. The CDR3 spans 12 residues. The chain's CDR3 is CSVDGGIYGYTF. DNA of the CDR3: TGCAGCGTTGACGGAGGGATCTATGGCTACACCTTC.

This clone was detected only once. The CDR3 is CASSETRGGPQHF. The DNA of the CDR3 is TGTGCCAGCAGTGAAACTCGCGGCGGGCCCCAGCATTTT. The chain recombines TRBV6-4 with TRBJ1-5, with D unresolved. With 3 bases removed from V and 9 bases from J, the gap between germline ends came to 12 bases. This CDR3 has 13 amino acids. Germline V CDR1 and CDR2: MRHNA, SNTAGT.

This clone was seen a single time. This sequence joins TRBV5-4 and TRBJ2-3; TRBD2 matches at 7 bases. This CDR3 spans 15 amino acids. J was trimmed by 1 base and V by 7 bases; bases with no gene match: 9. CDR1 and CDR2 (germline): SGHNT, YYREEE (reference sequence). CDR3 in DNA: TGTGCCAGCGCCCAAGCGGGGATTGGCACAGATACGCAGTATTTT. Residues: CASAQAGIGTDTQYF.

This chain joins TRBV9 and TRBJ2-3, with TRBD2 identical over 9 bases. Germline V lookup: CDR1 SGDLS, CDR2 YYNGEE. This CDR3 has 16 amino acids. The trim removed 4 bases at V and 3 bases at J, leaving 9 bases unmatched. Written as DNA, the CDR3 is TGTGCCAGCAGCCCCCTCAGCGGGGGGCCTACAGATACGCAGTATTTT. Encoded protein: CASSPLSGGPTDTQYF. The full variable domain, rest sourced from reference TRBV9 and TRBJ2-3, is DSGVTQTPKHLITATGQRVTLRCSPRSGDLSVYWYQQSLDQGLQFLIQYYNGEERAKGNILERFSAQQFPDLHSELNLSSLELGDSALYFCASSPLSGGPTDTQYFGPGTRLTVL.

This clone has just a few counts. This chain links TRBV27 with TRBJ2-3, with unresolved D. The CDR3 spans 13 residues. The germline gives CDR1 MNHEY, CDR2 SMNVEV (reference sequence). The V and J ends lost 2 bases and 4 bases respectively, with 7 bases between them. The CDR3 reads CASSLIVPDTQYF. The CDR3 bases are TGTGCCAGCAGTTTAATAGTCCCAGATACGCAGTATTTT.

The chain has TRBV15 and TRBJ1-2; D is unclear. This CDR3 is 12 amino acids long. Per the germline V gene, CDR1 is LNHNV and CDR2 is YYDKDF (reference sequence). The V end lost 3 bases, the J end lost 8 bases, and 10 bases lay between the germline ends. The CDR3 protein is CATSRGVGGYTF. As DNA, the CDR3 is TGTGCCACCAGCAGGGGAGTGGGAGGCTACACCTTC.

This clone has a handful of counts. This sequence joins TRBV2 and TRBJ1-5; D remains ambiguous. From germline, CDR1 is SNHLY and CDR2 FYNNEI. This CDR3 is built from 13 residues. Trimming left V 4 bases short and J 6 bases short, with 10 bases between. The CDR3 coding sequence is TGTGCCAGCAGTGCTGAGGGAGCTCAGCCCCAGCATTTT. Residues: CASSAEGAQPQHF.

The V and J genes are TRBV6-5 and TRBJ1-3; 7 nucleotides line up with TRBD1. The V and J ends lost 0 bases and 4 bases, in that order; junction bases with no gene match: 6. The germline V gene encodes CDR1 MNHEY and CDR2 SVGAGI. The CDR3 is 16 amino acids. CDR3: CASSYSTGRGGNTIYF. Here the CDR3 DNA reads TGTGCCAGCAGTTACTCGACTGGCAGGGGGGGAAACACCATATATTTT.

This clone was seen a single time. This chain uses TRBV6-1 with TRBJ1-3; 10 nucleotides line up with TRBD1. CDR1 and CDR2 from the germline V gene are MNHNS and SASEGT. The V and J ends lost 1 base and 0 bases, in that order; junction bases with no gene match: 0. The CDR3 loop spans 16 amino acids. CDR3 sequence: CASSEGTGGSGNTIYF. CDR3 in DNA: TGTGCCAGCAGTGAAGGGACAGGGGGCTCTGGAAACACCATATATTTT.

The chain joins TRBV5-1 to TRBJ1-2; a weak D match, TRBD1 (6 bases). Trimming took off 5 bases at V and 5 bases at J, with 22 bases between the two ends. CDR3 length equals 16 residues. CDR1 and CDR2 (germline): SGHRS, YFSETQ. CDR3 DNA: TGCGCCAGCAGACTAGGCGGACAGCTCCTTATGTATGGCTACACCTTC. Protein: CASRLGGQLLMYGYTF. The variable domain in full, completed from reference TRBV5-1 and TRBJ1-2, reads KAGVTQTPRYLIKTRGQQVTLSCSPISGHRSVSWYQQTPGQGLQFLFEYFSETQRNKGNFPGRFSGRQFSNSRSEMNVSTLELGDSALYLCASRLGGQLLMYGYTFGSGTRLTVV.

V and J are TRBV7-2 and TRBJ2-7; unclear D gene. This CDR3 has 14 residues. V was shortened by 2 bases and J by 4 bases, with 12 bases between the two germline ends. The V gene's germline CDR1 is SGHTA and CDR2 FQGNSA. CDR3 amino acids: CASSLPPFRYEQYF. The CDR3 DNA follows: TGTGCCAGCAGCTTACCCCCTTTTAGATACGAGCAGTACTTC. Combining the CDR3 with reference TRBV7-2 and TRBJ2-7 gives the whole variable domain GAGVSQSPSNKVTEKGKDVELRCDPISGHTALYWYRQSLGQGLEFLIYFQGNSAPDKSGLPSDRFSAERTGGSVSTLTIQRTQQEDSAVYLCASSLPPFRYEQYFGPGTRLTVT.

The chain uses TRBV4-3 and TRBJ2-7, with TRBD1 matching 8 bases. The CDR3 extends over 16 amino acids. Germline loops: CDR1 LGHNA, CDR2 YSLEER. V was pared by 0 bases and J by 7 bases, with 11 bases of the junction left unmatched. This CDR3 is CASSQEFGQGLIEQYF. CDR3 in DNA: TGCGCCAGCAGCCAAGAGTTCGGACAGGGTCTTATTGAGCAGTACTTC.

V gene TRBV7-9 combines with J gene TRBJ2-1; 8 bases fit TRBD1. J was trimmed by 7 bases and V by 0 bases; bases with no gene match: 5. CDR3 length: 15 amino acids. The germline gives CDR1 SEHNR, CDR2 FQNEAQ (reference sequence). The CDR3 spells CASSLAGTGANEQFF. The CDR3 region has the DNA TGTGCCAGCAGCTTAGCCGGGACAGGTGCAAATGAGCAGTTCTTC.

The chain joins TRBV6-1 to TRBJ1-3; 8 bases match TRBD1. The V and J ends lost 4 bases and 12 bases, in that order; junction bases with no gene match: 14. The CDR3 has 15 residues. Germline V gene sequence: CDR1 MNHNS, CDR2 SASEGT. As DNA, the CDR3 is TGTGCCAGCAGTGCGACAGGGGAGGGGGCCAACGGCATATATTTT. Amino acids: CASSATGEGANGIYF.